These 18 T cell receptor beta chains were sequenced from one sample in a study of shared clonotypes between healthy human individuals. Clones were read by immunoSEQ multiplex PCR, and TCRdb kept only the in-frame ones, dropping some. The table shows about 2.1 million clones, with around 93% occurring only once. Only CD45RO-negative cells positively selected for CCR7 counted as naive CD8 cells, so terminally differentiated effector memory CD45RA+ cells were excluded. The sample comprised naive CD8+ T cells from PBMCs. The receptor source for this set is a man younger than 35 in good health. Some clones in this sample may be carry-over from other donors' samples.

V gene TRBV30 combines with J gene TRBJ2-3; a possible D gene is TRBD2 (6 bases). V gave up 1 base and J gave up 2 bases, with 16 bases separating them. CDR1 GTSNPN and CDR2 SVGIG come from the germline V gene (reference sequence). The CDR3 totals 16 residues. CDR3 region: CAWSDYLAGLTDTQYF. In DNA form, the CDR3 reads TGTGCCTGGAGTGATTACTTGGCGGGGCTCACAGATACGCAGTATTTT.

The gene calls are TRBV7-9 and TRBJ2-7; tentative D call: TRBD1 (6 bases). The CDR3 loop spans 15 amino acids. Germline V lookup: CDR1 SEHNR, CDR2 FQNEAQ (reference sequence). Trimming removed 4 bases from V and 4 bases from J, with 17 bases in between. CDR3 sequence (DNA): TGTGCCAGCAGCTCCTTGGGGGCTGGGTCTTACGAGCAGTACTTC. Translation gives CASSSLGAGSYEQYF.

This clone has a single count. The rearrangement joins TRBV5-1 to TRBJ2-1; 9 nucleotides match TRBD2. CDR1 is SGHRS, CDR2 YFSETQ, per germline. The CDR3 runs to 16 residues. The trim removed 7 bases at V and 0 bases at J, leaving 8 bases unmatched. CDR3 sequence: CASRLAALSSYNEQFF. In DNA form, the CDR3 reads TGCGCCAGCCGACTAGCGGCACTAAGCTCCTACAATGAGCAGTTCTTC.

Concerning this clone: Additional DNA sequences in this sample encode the identical CDR3. V is TRBV7-9 and J is TRBJ2-7; a weak D match, TRBD1 (6 bases). Germline V CDR1 and CDR2: SEHNR, FQNEAQ (reference sequence). This CDR3 has 13 residues. Trimming removed 5 bases at V and 4 bases at J, with 12 bases between. The CDR3 region has the DNA TGTGCCAGCAGCCCAGGGACACTATACGAGCAGTACTTC. Protein product: CASSPGTLYEQYF.

V usage is TRBV10-2 and J usage is TRBJ2-1, with D tentatively TRBD2 (7 bases). The CDR3 consists of 14 residues. V shed 7 bases and J shed 12 bases, with 22 bases lying between them. Looked up from germline, CDR1 is WSHSY and CDR2 is SAAADI. The CDR3 here is CASMIRDYRDGQFF. For the CDR3, the DNA is TGCGCCAGCATGATCCGGGACTACAGGGATGGGCAGTTCTTC.

The chain carries TRBV27 and TRBJ2-3, with D perhaps matching TRBD2 (6 bases). Germline values: CDR1 MNHEY, CDR2 SMNVEV (reference sequence). The CDR3 is 13 amino acids. V lost 8 bases and J lost 1, with 10 bases in between. The CDR3 here is CASGGGGTDTQYF. In DNA, the CDR3 is TGTGCCAGCGGAGGCGGGGGCACAGATACGCAGTATTTT.

The chain is built from TRBV12-5 and TRBJ2-1; TRBD1 matches 8 bases. The CDR3 has 17 amino acids. Germline CDR1 and CDR2: LGHNT and FRNRAP. Unmatched junction bases numbered 15, after V lost 5 bases and J lost 6 bases. In DNA form, the CDR3 reads TGTGCTAGTGGTCCCGTCGGGGTGACAGGGGTGGTCAATGAGCAGTTCTTC. Translated: CASGPVGVTGVVNEQFF.

The chain is built from TRBV7-9 and TRBJ2-7, with D perhaps TRBD1 (6 bases). This CDR3 has 14 amino acids. V was clipped by 5 bases and J by 2 bases, with 13 bases between them. CDR1 and CDR2 (germline): SEHNR, FQNEAQ (reference sequence). CDR3 bases: TGTGCCAGCAGCCCCGGGACACTGACCTACGAGCAGTACTTC. The encoded protein is CASSPGTLTYEQYF.

This clone was seen only once. The CDR3 coding sequence is TGTGCCAACTACAGAGCTAACTATGGCTACACCTTC. It codes for CANYRANYGYTF. V and J are TRBV14 and TRBJ1-2; no reliable D call. V was pared by 10 bases and J by 0 bases, with 9 bases between. This CDR3 region has 12 residues. Germline loops: CDR1 SGHDN, CDR2 FVKESK.

This clone was recorded once. The chain couples TRBV6-5 to TRBJ1-2, with TRBD1 as a possible D gene (5 bases). Germline CDR1 reads MNHEY; CDR2 reads SVGAGI. Trimming took off 0 bases at V and 8 bases at J, with 10 bases between the two ends. The CDR3 has 13 amino acids. This CDR3 is CASSYSLRGGYTF. The CDR3 nucleotides read TGTGCCAGCAGTTACTCGTTACGGGGCGGCTACACCTTC.

The chain is built from TRBV28 and TRBJ1-2; TRBD1 aligns across 7 bases. Unmatched junction bases numbered 12, after V lost 4 bases and J lost 4 bases. This CDR3 has 16 amino acids. The germline V gene encodes CDR1 MDHEN and CDR2 SYDVKM. The CDR3 sequence: CASSYLISTGVYGYTF. In DNA, the CDR3 is TGTGCCAGCAGTTACCTGATTAGTACAGGGGTCTATGGCTACACCTTC.

This chain connects TRBV7-5 to TRBJ2-7. TRBV7-5 is deemed a pseudogene. The CDR3 has 16 residues. The CDR3 DNA follows: TGTGCCAGAAGCTTTGTTTCGGATCTATTCTCCTACGAGCAGTACTTC. This sequence encodes CARSFVSDLFSYEQYF.

CDR3 nucleotides: TGTGCCAGCAGCCCCGGAGGTAGGACAGGGGGCTACGAGCAGTACTTC. It codes for CASSPGGRTGGYEQYF. The J gene is TRBJ2-7, the V gene TRBV7-6; 10 bases line up with TRBD1. Germline V gene sequence: CDR1 SGHVS, CDR2 FNYEAQ. J was trimmed by 3 bases and V by 5 bases; bases with no gene match: 10. The CDR3 runs to 16 residues.

This chain connects TRBV27 to TRBJ2-7; D gene uncertain. V was pared by 0 bases and J by 5 bases, with 14 bases between. The CDR3 consists of 15 residues. CDR1 and CDR2 from the germline V gene are MNHEY and SMNVEV (reference sequence). The CDR3 sequence is CASSLSRVPFHEQYF. The CDR3, as DNA: TGTGCCAGCAGTTTATCAAGGGTTCCTTTCCACGAGCAGTACTTC.

This sequence joins TRBV5-8 and TRBJ2-7; D is uncertain. The CDR3 consists of 10 residues. V was pared by 7 bases and J by 4 bases, with 6 bases between. Per the germline V gene, CDR1 is SGHTS and CDR2 is YDEGEE. CDR3 protein: CASVPYEQYF. As DNA, the CDR3 is TGTGCCAGCGTTCCTTACGAGCAGTACTTC.

The V and J genes are TRBV19 and TRBJ2-7; 8 bases fit TRBD1. The V gene end was trimmed by 10 bases and the J gene end by 5 bases; junction bases not matched to a gene: 10. From germline, CDR1 is LNHDA and CDR2 SQIVND (reference sequence). The CDR3 covers 13 residues. CDR3 in DNA: TGTGCCATTGAGACAGGGGCCGTCCACGAGCAGTACTTC. It yields the protein CAIETGAVHEQYF.

The chain couples TRBV4-1 to TRBJ2-1; D possibly matches TRBD1 or TRBD2 (7 bases each). The CDR3 is made up of 16 amino acids. Trimming pared 5 bases from V and 4 bases from J, leaving 18 bases between. The germline V gene encodes CDR1 MGHRA and CDR2 YSYEKL. The CDR3 coding sequence is TGCGCCAGCAGCGGAGCCCAGGGGGGGTTTTACAATGAGCAGTTCTTC. As protein: CASSGAQGGFYNEQFF.

This clone was counted once. V gene TRBV28 combines with J gene TRBJ2-1, with D perhaps assigned TRBD1 or TRBD2 (5 bases each). This CDR3 has 15 amino acids. CDR1 and CDR2 (germline): MDHEN, SYDVKM. Trimming shortened V by 4 bases and J by 5 bases, and 15 bases separated the two germline ends. CDR3 sequence reads: CASSWGPSTDNEQFF. The CDR3 nucleotides read TGTGCCAGCAGTTGGGGACCATCTACAGACAATGAGCAGTTCTTC.